Reported below is one T cell receptor beta chain. Assay: immunoSEQ multiplex PCR; the TCRdb copy retains only in-frame clones and omits some. The data hold some 46,000 clones, with around 88% observed a single time. V was trimmed by 3 bases and J by 6 bases, leaving 12 bases between them. Germline loops: CDR1 MDHEN, CDR2 SYDVKM. This CDR3 region has 14 residues. The data belong to a study of OX40 agonist ivuxolimab in advanced cancers. The sequence came from an adult with an advanced solid tumor such as melanoma, head and neck, liver or kidney cancer. Source: CD4+ or CD8+ T cells sorted from blood, taken in a trial of the OX40 agonist ivuxolimab. This chain connects TRBV28 to TRBJ1-5; D is ambiguous. The CDR3 here is CASSFQDRTQPQHF. For the CDR3, the DNA is TGTGCCAGCAGTTTCCAAGATCGGACTCAGCCCCAGCATTTT.